The 22 T cell receptor beta chains listed next were all sequenced from one sample in a study of T cell clonality in common variable immunodeficiency (dated by TCRdb to the mid-2010s). Library prep was done by the immunoSEQ multiplex PCR assay. Entries here come from immuneACCESS through TCRdb and include only in-frame sequences with V and J called. Some clones fail to appear in such tables; in the studies checked, an unresolved V gene covers under half of the shortfall, and the cause of the remainder is unknown. With about 41,000 clones recorded, this sample contains no clone counted only once. The ten largest clonotypes hold over 1.1% of the sample. The source material was peripheral blood mononuclear cells. All receptors come from a person aged 18-70 years in good health.

This clone appeared many times. The CDR3 goes on 3 residues after the read ends, and that part is filled in from the germline J gene. The chain joins TRBV5-1 to TRBJ2-5; perhaps TRBD1 as D (6 bases). The V end was cut by 4 bases, the J end by 5 bases, with 15 bases between. Germline values: CDR1 SGHRS, CDR2 YFSETQ. The length of the CDR3 is 14 residues. The sequenced part of the CDR3 DNA is TGCGCCAGCAGCCCCAGGGGCAGGGCGGAGACC. It codes for CASSPRGRAET. The whole CDR3 sequence is CASSPRGRAETQYF.

This clone has a count of ten or more. The missing CDR3 end, 3 residues past where the read stops, is filled in from the germline J gene. The chain joins TRBV6-1 to TRBJ2-1, with D possibly TRBD2 on 6 matching bases. CDR1 and CDR2 (germline): MNHNS, SASEGT. The CDR3 is 15 residues long. V lost 1 base and J 7 bases, leaving 14 bases between the germline ends. This CDR3 reads CASSEEGTPWNEQFF. Partial CDR3 DNA: TGTGCCAGCAGTGAAGAAGGGACTCCGTGGAATGAG.

This clone appeared many times. The observed sequence ends 3 residues before the CDR3 terminus, with the missing tail filled in from the germline J gene. The chain links TRBV2 to TRBJ1-6, with 7 positions matching TRBD1. CDR3 length: 16 residues. The ends lost 0 bases at V and 6 bases at J; junction bases unmatched: 5. Germline loops: CDR1 SNHLY, CDR2 FYNNEI. The chain's CDR3 is CASSEAGNRGNSPLHF. CDR3 DNA, as far as it was read: TGTGCCAGCAGTGAAGCGGGTAACAGGGGTAATTCACCC.

This clone occurred many times. The read gets to within 3 residues of the CDR3 end, and the germline J gene fills in the rest. This chain links TRBV20-1 with TRBJ2-7; D uncertain. From germline, CDR1 is DFQATT and CDR2 SNEGSKA (reference sequence). This CDR3 comprises 15 residues. Trimming removed 2 bases from V and 5 bases from J, with 19 bases in between. The DNA read from the CDR3 is TGCAGTGCTAGATCTCCCCCGAGGCTAGACGACGAG. This encodes CSARSPPRLDDE. In full, the CDR3 is CSARSPPRLDDEQYF.

This clone was seen ten or more times. The read stops 3 residues short of the end of the CDR3; the missing end is completed from the germline J gene. The chain carries TRBV20-1 and TRBJ2-7, with D tentatively TRBD2 (5 bases). The V end lost 1 base, the J end lost 3 bases, and 19 bases lay between the germline ends. This CDR3 contains 16 residues. Per the germline V gene, CDR1 is DFQATT and CDR2 is SNEGSKA (reference sequence). The DNA read from the CDR3 is TGCAGTGCTAGAGGAGGCACGCGGGTGCTCGACTACGAG. Its protein is CSARGGTRVLDYE. Given in full, the CDR3 is CSARGGTRVLDYEQYF.

This clone was seen at least ten times. The CDR3 extends 3 residues past the end of the read, so its final part is completed from the germline J gene. The chain employs TRBV18 and TRBJ1-4; weak D call: TRBD1 (6 bases). V lost 3 bases, J lost 2 bases, and 7 bases lay in between. The CDR3 runs to 14 residues. From germline, CDR1 is KGHSH and CDR2 LQKENI. The sequenced CDR3 bases are TGTGCCAGCTCACCGAGGGGGACTAATGAAAAA. It translates to CASSPRGTNEK. The full CDR3 protein is CASSPRGTNEKLFF.

This clone appeared many times. The read stops 3 residues short of the end of the CDR3; the missing end is completed from the germline J gene. This sequence joins TRBV29-1 and TRBJ1-2; 8 bases align to TRBD1. With 6 bases clipped from V and 4 bases from J, the junction kept 4 bases outside the gene matches. The CDR3 totals 12 residues. Germline CDR1 is SQVTM and CDR2 is ANQGSEA. CDR3 DNA (partial): TGCAGCGTGAAACAGGGGGTCTATGGC. Amino acids: CSVKQGVYG. The whole CDR3 protein is CSVKQGVYGYTF.

The table lists this clone with many counts. Coverage ceases 3 residues before the CDR3 finishes, and the germline J gene fills in the end. V usage is TRBV20-1 and J usage is TRBJ2-2; the D gene could be TRBD1 or TRBD2 (5 bases each). Germline lookup yields CDR1 DFQATT and CDR2 SNEGSKA (reference sequence). This CDR3 is 18 amino acids long. The CDR3 spells CSARAGGFSRSGANVLFF. CDR3 DNA, as far as it was read: TGCAGTGCTAGGGCTGGAGGTTTTAGCCGGTCTGGGGCCAACGTG.

This clone was seen ten or more times. The read halts 3 residues ahead of the CDR3 end, with the missing end drawn from the germline J gene. V usage is TRBV29-1 and J usage is TRBJ2-5; 12 bases fit TRBD1. CDR3 size: 15 residues. Germline assignment: CDR1 SQVTM and CDR2 ANQGSEA. J gave up 5 bases and V 4 bases, and 8 bases lay outside the gene matches. The sequenced CDR3 bases are TGCAGCGTTGTTGGGGGACAGGGGGCTTCGGAGACC. Amino acid sequence: CSVVGGQGASET. The CDR3 as a whole reads CSVVGGQGASETQYF.

This clone has more than one count but fewer than ten. Just one base apart from a much larger clone, this may be a read error. The sequenced fragment ends 3 residues before the CDR3 boundary, so the rest is inferred from the germline J gene. This sample includes further DNA sequences coding for the same CDR3. J is TRBJ1-3 and V is TRBV29-1; 9 nucleotides align to TRBD1. The CDR3 is made up of 13 amino acids. The germline V gene has CDR1 SQVTM and CDR2 ANQGSEA. The CDR3 loop reads CSVHRGPGNTIYF. The sequenced CDR3 bases are TGCAGCGTTCACAGGGGGCCTGGAAACACG. The full variable domain, with the rest looked up from reference TRBV29-1 and TRBJ1-3, is SAVISQKPSRDICQRGTSLTIQCQVDSQVTMMFWYRQQPGQSLTLIATANQGSEATYESGFVIDKFPISRPNLTFSTLTVSNMSPEDSSIYLCSVHRGPGNTIYFGEGSWLTVV.

The table lists this clone with many counts. The read halts 3 residues ahead of the CDR3 end, with the missing end drawn from the germline J gene. The chain carries TRBV5-5 and TRBJ2-1, with TRBD2 matching 14 bases. The CDR3 covers 15 residues. The germline V gene has CDR1 SGHKS and CDR2 YYEKEE (reference sequence). Trimming cost V 5 bases and J 7 bases; bases outside gene matches: 5. The covered CDR3 bases are TGTGCCAGCAGGCCCTGGACTAGCGGGAGGAATGAG. Amino acids: CASRPWTSGRNE. The entire CDR3 is CASRPWTSGRNEQFF.

This clone appeared many times. CDR3 sequence: CASSSGQGNTEAFF. The part of the CDR3 DNA that was read is TGTGCCAGCAGCTCGGGACAGGGGAACACTGAA. The chain has TRBV7-3 and TRBJ1-1; 9 bases match TRBD1. Sequencing ends 3 residues short of the CDR3 end; the germline J gene provides the rest. With 4 bases clipped from V and 1 base from J, the junction kept 1 base outside the gene matches. The V gene's germline CDR1 is SGHTA and CDR2 FQGTGA. The CDR3 spans 14 residues.

A note on this clone: The junction does not match germline at one end; this may be a read error. The read ends 3 residues before the CDR3 terminus; that terminus is restored from the germline J gene. The rearrangement links TRBV7-6 to TRBJ1-3; TRBD1 might be the D (5 bases). The CDR3 sequence is 15 residues long. In germline, CDR1 is SGHVS, CDR2 FNYEAQ. The part of the CDR3 DNA that was read is TGTGCCAGCAGCACTAATACCGGGAGGGGAAACACG. Translation gives CASSTNTGRGNT. The CDR3, in full, reads CASSTNTGRGNTIYF.

In its sample, this clone was seen many times. The read comes to an end 3 residues before the CDR3 does, leaving the germline J gene to fill in the end. The chain couples TRBV5-5 to TRBJ1-2; tentative D call: TRBD1 (5 bases). This CDR3 spans 15 amino acids. The V end was cut by 0 bases, the J end by 4 bases, with 13 bases between. The germline V gene encodes CDR1 SGHKS and CDR2 YYEKEE (reference sequence). Incomplete CDR3 DNA: TGTGCCAGCAGCTTGGAATTTTCAGGGCTCTATGGC. This encodes CASSLEFSGLYG. The entire CDR3 reads CASSLEFSGLYGYTF. Full variable domain (outside the CDR3, taken from reference TRBV5-5 and TRBJ1-2): DAGVTQSPTHLIKTRGQQVTLRCSPISGHKSVSWYQQVLGQGPQFIFQYYEKEERGRGNFPDRFSARQFPNYSSELNVNALLLGDSALYLCASSLEFSGLYGYTFGSGTRLTVV.

There are many counts of this clone. The read falls 3 residues short of the CDR3 end, and the missing part is taken from the germline J gene. This chain connects TRBV6-1 to TRBJ2-3, with D tentatively TRBD1 (6 bases). Germline CDR1 and CDR2: MNHNS and SASEGT. This CDR3 is built from 12 residues. V lost 4 bases, J lost 8 bases, and 10 bases lay in between. Partial CDR3 DNA: TGTGCCAGCAGTGCGGTAGGGGGTACG. It yields the protein CASSAVGGT. The entire CDR3 is CASSAVGGTQYF.

This clone was observed many times. Read coverage stops 3 residues before the CDR3 terminus; the germline J gene supplies the remainder. The chain carries TRBV6-2 or TRBV6-3 and TRBJ2-3; 7 bases are shared with TRBD2. Trimming at V came to 5 bases and at J to 0 bases, leaving 5 bases not matched to a gene. This CDR3 has 15 amino acids. Germline lookup yields CDR1 MNHEY and CDR2 SVGEGT. The DNA read from the CDR3 is TGTGCCAGCAGTATACTAGCGACTAGCACAGATACG. Protein product: CASSILATSTDT. In full, the CDR3 reads CASSILATSTDTQYF.

This clone was picked up many times. The read ends 3 residues early relative to the CDR3; the germline J gene fills the gap. The chain uses TRBV15 and TRBJ2-3; unclear D gene. The V gene's germline CDR1 is LNHNV and CDR2 YYDKDF (reference sequence). CDR3 length equals 13 residues. V lost 5 bases and J lost 5, with 11 bases in between. CDR3 bases read: TGTGCCACCAGCCCCCGGCAGGAAGATACG. This sequence encodes CATSPRQEDT. The entire CDR3 reads CATSPRQEDTQYF.

As regards this clone: Read sequence stops 3 residues before the CDR3 end, and the germline J gene provides the missing end. V is TRBV5-1 and J is TRBJ2-5; no definite D call. CDR1 SGHRS and CDR2 YFSETQ come from the germline V gene. The CDR3 consists of 11 residues. Trimming cost V 4 bases and J 1 base, with 2 bases left between them. CDR3 residues: CASSLQETQYF. CDR3 bases read: TGCGCCAGCAGCCTCCAAGAGACC.

This clone was observed many times. The CDR3 end falls 3 residues outside the read, so it is completed with the germline J gene. The V gene is TRBV5-1, the J gene TRBJ2-1, with 8 bases aligning to TRBD1. Germline trimming cut 4 bases from V and 4 bases from J; bases unmatched to any gene: 7. Germline CDR1 SGHRS, CDR2 YFSETQ. The CDR3 covers 15 residues. CDR3 DNA (partial): TGCGCCAGCAGCGAGGACAGGGAAGCATACAATGAG. Its protein product is CASSEDREAYNE. The full-length CDR3 reads as CASSEDREAYNEQFF.

This clone was seen more than once but under ten times. Sequencing ends 3 residues short of the CDR3 end; the germline J gene provides the rest. This rearrangement joins TRBV30 to TRBJ1-1; TRBD1 might be the D (5 bases). V was pared by 3 bases and J by 3 bases, with 17 bases between. Germline V gene lookup returns CDR1 GTSNPN and CDR2 SVGIG (reference sequence). The CDR3 length is 15 residues. The CDR3 reads CAWSRWGGGDTEAFF. The part of the CDR3 DNA that was read is TGTGCCTGGAGCCGCTGGGGCGGGGGGGACACTGAA.

This clone was counted many times. With the read ending 3 residues before the CDR3 end, the germline J gene is used to fill in that end. The J gene is TRBJ1-4, the V gene TRBV12-5; TRBD1 aligns across 8 bases. CDR3 length: 14 residues. Germline V gene data show CDR1 as LGHNT and CDR2 as FRNRAP. J was trimmed by 5 bases and V by 10 bases; bases with no gene match: 9. The sequenced part of the CDR3 DNA is TGTGCTACCGGATCGACAGGGGTAAATGAAAAA. Translating it yields CATGSTGVNEK. The whole CDR3 sequence reads CATGSTGVNEKLFF.

This clone occurred many times. From the germline J gene comes the end of the CDR3, since the read stops 3 residues before it. J is TRBJ2-2 and V is TRBV12-5; tentatively, D is TRBD1 (7 bases). Deletions cut 6 bases from V and 6 bases from J, with 11 bases between. The CDR3 is made up of 13 amino acids. From germline, CDR1 is LGHNT and CDR2 FRNRAP. The CDR3 DNA, read in part, is TGTGCTAGTGGCCAGGGGGGCGCCGGGGAG. Translating gives CASGQGGAGE. The entire CDR3 is CASGQGGAGELFF.